Listed below are T cell receptor beta chains from one sample, sequenced in a study of spatial heterogeneity in lung cancer. Via MiXCR, TCRdb re-called the 5' RACE reads, giving one row per CDR3 protein. The table shows some 54,000 distinct CDR3 sequences, with around 7% occurring only once. The sample consisted of PBMCs, taken at follow-up. These receptors all stem from a female donor with early-stage non-small cell lung cancer. Each CDR3 is given with its conserved first and last residue. D genes are given only for firm matches. Rows may omit the clone size; those that give it use once, few, many or a size class.

>TRBJ2-1|TRBV4-1|TRBD2|many
CASSQAKLAGGHNEQFF
TGCGCCAGCAGCCAAGCCAAACTAGCGGGGGGCCACAATGAGCAGTTCTTC
>TRBJ2-7|TRBV5-1|NA|many
CASSLFPQIRQDSYEQYF
TGCGCCAGCAGCTTGTTCCCTCAAATCAGACAGGACTCCTACGAGCAGTACTTC
>TRBJ1-4|TRBV6-5|NA|many
CAPRSDEKLFF
TGTGCCCCACGGTCGGATGAAAAACTGTTTTTT
>TRBJ1-4|TRBV6-5|NA|many
CASSYSRGTEKLFF
TGTGCCAGCAGTTACTCGCGGGGTACCGAAAAACTGTTTTTT
>TRBJ2-2|TRBV5-1|NA|few
CASSSSPSWDTGELFF
TGCGCCAGCAGCTCTTCCCCCTCTTGGGACACCGGGGAGCTGTTTTTT
>TRBJ1-2|TRBV7-2|NA|few
CASSLNRAYGYTF
TGTGCCAGCAGCTTAAACAGGGCCTATGGCTACACCTTC
>TRBJ2-2|TRBV29-1|NA|many
CSVGRLNANTGELFF
TGCAGCGTTGGGCGACTAAACGCGAACACCGGGGAGCTGTTTTTT
>TRBJ1-1|TRBV7-2|NA|many
CASAGARNTEAFF
TGTGCCAGCGCTGGCGCCCGGAACACTGAAGCTTTCTTT
>TRBJ2-3|TRBV6-4|NA|NA
CASSAEFSTDTQYF
TGTGCCAGCAGTGCAGAATTTAGCACAGATACGCAGTATTTT
>TRBJ2-7|TRBV6-2/TRBV6-3|TRBD2|many
CASSPWTSRVDEQYF
TGTGCCAGCAGCCCTTGGACTAGCCGGGTCGACGAGCAGTACTTC
>TRBJ1-5|TRBV6-6|NA|few
CASQDWDQPQHF
TGTGCCAGCCAAGATTGGGATCAGCCCCAGCATTTT
>TRBJ2-7|TRBV4-1|TRBD2|NA
CASSQGGVLAGPSYEQYF
TGCGCCAGCAGCCAGGGGGGGGTACTAGCGGGGCCCTCCTACGAGCAGTACTTC
>TRBJ2-5|TRBV9|NA|many
CASSVGGVQETQYF
TGTGCCAGCAGCGTAGGGGGAGTTCAAGAGACCCAGTACTTC
>TRBJ2-7|TRBV6-6|TRBD1|many
CAISGGQELREQYF
TGTGCCATCTCAGGGGGACAGGAGTTACGGGAGCAGTACTTC
>TRBJ1-2|TRBV29-1|NA|many
CSVATRANYGYTF
TGCAGCGTTGCGACCCGAGCTAACTATGGCTACACCTTC
>TRBJ1-4|TRBV4-1|NA|NA
CASSKQGGFEKLFF
TGCGCCAGCAGCAAACAGGGAGGGTTTGAAAAACTGTTTTTT
>TRBJ1-3|TRBV28|NA|many
CASSLLGAAGNTIYF
TGTGCCAGCAGTTTATTGGGGGCTGCTGGAAACACCATATATTTT
>TRBJ1-2|TRBV19|NA|few
CASSKDRNYGYTF
TGTGCCAGTAGCAAGGACAGAAACTATGGCTACACCTTC
>TRBJ1-1|TRBV27|NA|NA
CASSLYPPGRVAIEAFF
TGTGCCAGCAGTTTATATCCCCCGGGCAGGGTTGCCATTGAAGCTTTCTTT
>TRBJ2-5|TRBV11-2|NA|many
CASSLDREQDLDQETQYF
TGTGCCAGCAGCTTAGACAGGGAGCAGGATCTTGACCAAGAGACCCAGTACTTC
>TRBJ2-7|TRBV28|NA|many
CASSLSPKTNYYEQYF
TGTGCCAGCAGTTTATCGCCGAAGACTAATTACTACGAGCAGTACTTC
>TRBJ2-3|TRBV5-1|NA|NA
CASRLTAHSTDTQYF
TGCGCCAGCAGATTGACGGCCCATAGCACAGATACGCAGTATTTT
>TRBJ2-2|TRBV28|NA|many
CASSLVGPPSRELFF
TGTGCCAGCAGTTTAGTGGGTCCCCCGAGCCGGGAGCTGTTTTTT
>TRBJ1-1|TRBV28|TRBD1|few
CATAGQTEAFF
TGTGCCACCGCGGGACAGACTGAAGCTTTCTTT
>TRBJ2-2|TRBV5-1|TRBD1|many
CASSSGQLNTGELFF
TGCGCCAGCAGCTCGGGACAGCTGAACACCGGGGAGCTGTTTTTT
>TRBJ2-4|TRBV13|TRBD1|NA
CASSVRGAKNIQYF
TGTGCCAGCAGCGTCAGGGGGGCCAAAAACATTCAGTACTTC
>TRBJ1-5|TRBV12-3/TRBV12-4|TRBD1|medium-sized
CASSFTGGGQPQHF
TGTGCCAGCAGTTTCACAGGGGGTGGACAGCCCCAGCATTTT
>TRBJ1-5|TRBV7-7|NA|few
CATQGAGAQPQHF
TGTGCTACTCAGGGCGCAGGGGCTCAGCCCCAGCATTTT
>TRBJ1-2|TRBV27|TRBD1|few
CASSLSHGTGTNYGYTF
TGTGCCAGCAGTTTATCGCATGGGACAGGGACTAACTATGGCTACACCTTC
>TRBJ1-1|TRBV6-6|NA|NA
CASSGGANTEAFF
TGTGCCAGCAGCGGAGGGGCGAACACTGAAGCTTTCTTT
>TRBJ1-5|TRBV9|NA|NA
CASSASDGRGNQPQHF
TGTGCCAGCAGCGCCTCAGATGGGAGAGGCAATCAGCCCCAGCATTTT
>TRBJ1-2|TRBV20-1|TRBD1|few
CSARAGTGLSGYTF
TGCAGTGCTAGAGCCGGGACAGGGTTAAGTGGCTACACCTTC
>TRBJ2-5|TRBV5-1|TRBD2|NA
CASSSTGLAVQETQYF
TGCGCCAGCAGCTCGACCGGGCTAGCGGTTCAAGAGACCCAGTACTTC
>TRBJ2-3|TRBV6-5|TRBD2|NA
CASSTLAGGATQYF
TGTGCCAGCAGTACACTAGCGGGGGGGGCTACGCAGTATTTT
>TRBJ2-1|TRBV6-5|NA|many
CASSLRSASSYNEQFF
TGTGCCAGCAGCCTTCGATCGGCGAGCTCCTACAATGAGCAGTTCTTC
>TRBJ1-4|TRBV5-5|NA|many
CASSPDSYLATNEKLFF
TGTGCCAGCAGCCCCGACAGTTATCTTGCAACTAATGAAAAACTGTTTTTT
>TRBJ1-1|TRBV20-1|NA|many
CSARESGNTEAFF
TGCAGTGCTAGAGAATCCGGGAACACTGAAGCTTTCTTT
>TRBJ2-6|TRBV19|NA|NA
CASSIFAGYSGANVLTF
TGTGCCAGTAGTATCTTTGCAGGGTACTCTGGGGCCAACGTCCTGACTTTC
>TRBJ2-3|TRBV19|NA|many
CASSQTRVRSDTQYF
TGTGCCAGTAGCCAGACCCGTGTACGCTCAGATACGCAGTATTTT
>TRBJ1-1|TRBV2|TRBD1|few
CASRGQADASTTEAFF
TGTGCCAGCAGGGGACAGGCCGACGCCTCCACTACTGAAGCTTTCTTT
>TRBJ2-5|TRBV6-2/TRBV6-3|NA|NA
CARGEAQYF
TGTGCCAGAGGAGAGGCCCAGTACTTC
>TRBJ2-3|TRBV5-1|NA|many
CASSLERDTDTQYF
TGCGCCAGCAGCTTGGAGAGGGACACAGATACGCAGTATTTT
>TRBJ2-3|TRBV4-1|NA|many
CASSQVTDTQYF
TGCGCCAGCAGCCAAGTGACAGATACGCAGTATTTT
>TRBJ1-2|TRBV6-1|NA|many
CASSEFALNSF
TGTGCCAGCAGTGAATTTGCCCTTAACTCCTTC
>TRBJ1-1|TRBV29-1|NA|many
CSVERDVQDTREAFF
TGCAGCGTTGAGAGGGACGTACAGGACACCCGTGAAGCTTTCTTT
>TRBJ2-7|TRBV5-5|TRBD2|many
CASSPAGGYEQYF
TGTGCCAGCAGCCCAGCGGGGGGCTACGAGCAGTACTTC
>TRBJ1-5|TRBV5-1|TRBD1|many
CASSLVPGGQPQHF
TGCGCCAGCAGCTTGGTGCCAGGGGGACAGCCCCAGCATTTT
>TRBJ2-5|TRBV4-1|NA|NA
CASSQLGGETQYF
TGCGCCAGCAGCCAACTGGGGGGAGAGACCCAGTACTTC
>TRBJ2-1|TRBV9|NA|NA
CASSPVRGGNEQFF
TGTGCCAGCAGCCCCGTGAGGGGGGGAAATGAGCAGTTCTTC
>TRBJ2-3|TRBV27|NA|many
CASSLSPRQGLTDTQYF
TGTGCCAGCAGTTTATCCCCCCGACAGGGACTCACAGATACGCAGTATTTT
>TRBJ2-7|TRBV4-1|TRBD2|many
CASSQGLRGDSYEQYF
TGCGCCAGCAGCCAAGGATTGCGGGGGGACTCGTACGAGCAGTACTTC
>TRBJ1-2|TRBV3-1|TRBD1|few
CASSQAGGENYGYTF
TGTGCCAGCAGCCAAGCAGGGGGCGAAAACTATGGCTACACCTTC
>TRBJ2-1|TRBV4-1|TRBD1|NA
CASSQEEGAREQFF
TGCGCCAGCAGCCAAGAAGAGGGGGCTCGGGAGCAGTTCTTC